The clone carrying this T cell receptor (beta chain) was seen ten or more times. Its target is not known. This record belongs to a study of naive and memory T cell subsets. Four PCR rounds used nested alpha and beta constant region primers plus the SP2 primer. Reverse transcription of blood and skin TCR RNA was primed at alpha and beta constant regions. TCRdb reanalysed the 5' RACE reads using MiXCR and keeps one entry per CDR3 protein. Of about 48,000 distinct CDR3 sequences in the sample, 4.7% were seen once. The CDR3 loop spans 17 amino acids. In germline, CDR1 is MNHEY, CDR2 SVGEGT. The ends were cut back, 6 bases at V and 5 bases at J, with 23 bases in the middle. Findings and limits, study-wide: This RNA-based method may be sensitive to activation-related transcript changes.

The library had UMIs added by 3' ligation of an oligonucleotide to TCR cDNA. Reverse transcription used DNase-treated unsorted total RNA, aiming for roughly 1 to 1000 ng. This chain links TRBV6-2 or TRBV6-3 with TRBJ1-5; D call uncertain. This TCR derives from a female donor in good health. CDR3 amino acids: CASSQYRPGYVDQPQHF. The DNA for the CDR3 is TGTGCCAGCAGCCAATACAGACCCGGTTACGTGGATCAGCCCCAGCATTTT.